The 13 T cell receptor beta chains below come from one sample, sequenced in a study of CD8 T cells in ankylosing spondylitis. MiXCR, applied by TCRdb to the 5' RACE reads, yields one record per CDR3 protein. The sample includes around 210,000 distinct CDR3 sequences, 8.2% seen only once; the top ten take around 4.9%. Specimen: blood, either unsorted or a sorted T cell fraction (not recorded which). The source of these receptors is a female donor with ankylosing spondylitis or in good health (not recorded which).

The V and J genes are TRBV5-1 and TRBJ2-7, with D unclear. The V end lost 0 bases, the J end lost 2 bases, and 6 bases lay between the germline ends. The CDR3 has 13 amino acids. Germline CDR1 reads SGHRS; CDR2 reads YFSETQ. The CDR3, as DNA: TGCGCCAGCAGCTTGGAAAACCCCTACGAGCAGTACTTC. It yields the protein CASSLENPYEQYF.

Turning to this clonotype: One end of the junction fails to match germline, which may point to a read error. The V gene is TRBV5-4, the J gene TRBJ2-3; TRBD2 matches at 12 bases. The CDR3 loop spans 16 amino acids. Per the germline V gene, CDR1 is SGHNT and CDR2 is YYREEE (reference sequence). DNA for the CDR3: TGTGCCAGCAGCCAACGACTAGCGGGAGTGGTAGATATGCAGTATTTT. Protein sequence: CASSQRLAGVVDMQYF.

The V and J genes are TRBV15 and TRBJ1-3; perhaps TRBD1 as D (5 bases). The CDR3 runs 12 residues. Germline CDR1 and CDR2: LNHNV and YYDKDF (reference sequence). The CDR3 DNA reads TGTGTATTCTTGGGGGGGGGAAACACCATATATTTT. The encoded protein is CVFLGGGNTIYF. Filled out from reference TRBV15 and TRBJ1-3, the complete variable domain reads DAMVIQNPRYQVTQFGKPVTLSCSQTLNHNVMYWYQQKSSQAPKLLFHYYDKDFNNEADTPDNFQSRRPNTSFCFLDIRSPGLGDTAMYLCVFLGGGNTIYFGEGSWLTVV.

This clonotype has at least ten counts. The CDR3 loop reads CASSLRPPGQGMDEQFF. The DNA for the CDR3 is TGTGCCAGCAGTTTACGGCCTCCGGGACAGGGTATGGATGAGCAGTTCTTC. V and J are TRBV27 and TRBJ2-1; 9 positions match TRBD1. CDR3 length: 17 amino acids. The ends lost 2 bases at V and 8 bases at J; junction bases unmatched: 13. Per the germline V gene, CDR1 is MNHEY and CDR2 is SMNVEV (reference sequence).

This clonotype was recorded many times. The chain joins TRBV18 to TRBJ2-7; perhaps TRBD1 as D (6 bases). The germline CDR1 and CDR2 sequences are KGHSH and LQKENI. The CDR3 sequence is 15 residues long. V lost 4 bases and J lost 3, with 16 bases in between. CDR3 nucleotide sequence: TGTGCCAGCTCACATACCGGACAGTATGACTACGAGCAGTACTTC. Translation: CASSHTGQYDYEQYF.

This clonotype has ten or more counts. The V gene is TRBV7-2, the J gene TRBJ2-5; D not resolved. Germline assignment: CDR1 SGHTA and CDR2 FQGNSA. Trimming removed 1 base at V and 7 bases at J, with 10 bases between. The CDR3 runs 13 residues. The CDR3, as DNA: TGTGCCAGCAGCTTAGAACTCCTGGGGACCCAGTACTTC. Translation: CASSLELLGTQYF.

The genes are TRBV7-9 and TRBJ1-4, with no clear D. V dropped 4 bases and J dropped 6 bases, with 12 bases sitting between them. CDR1 and CDR2 (germline): SEHNR, FQNEAQ (reference sequence). The CDR3 length is 14 residues. CDR3 sequence (DNA): TGTGCCAGCAGCTCGTCCGGGCGGGATGAAAAACTGTTTTTT. It specifies CASSSSGRDEKLFF. Filled out from reference TRBV7-9 and TRBJ1-4, the complete variable domain reads DTGVSQNPRHKITKRGQNVTFRCDPISEHNRLYWYRQTLGQGPEFLTYFQNEAQLEKSRLLSDRFSAERPKGSFSTLEIQRTEQGDSAMYLCASSSSGRDEKLFFGSGTQLSVL.

This clonotype came up a few times. The J gene is TRBJ2-7, the V gene TRBV7-2, with D unclear. Trimming stripped 4 bases from V and 7 bases from J, with 14 bases between. This CDR3 contains 13 residues. In germline, CDR1 is SGHTA, CDR2 FQGNSA. The CDR3: CASSSPGGGEQYF. Here the CDR3 DNA reads TGTGCCAGCAGCTCCCCCGGCGGCGGAGAGCAGTACTTC. The full variable domain, rest sourced from reference TRBV7-2 and TRBJ2-7, is GAGVSQSPSNKVTEKGKDVELRCDPISGHTALYWYRQSLGQGLEFLIYFQGNSAPDKSGLPSDRFSAERTGGSVSTLTIQRTQQEDSAVYLCASSSPGGGEQYFGPGTRLTVT.

This clonotype was counted ten times or more. This chain connects TRBV6-5 to TRBJ1-4; TRBD1 might be the D (6 bases). Germline V CDR1 and CDR2: MNHEY, SVGAGI. The CDR3 totals 15 residues. Trimming removed 2 bases from V and 5 bases from J, with 12 bases in between. The CDR3, as DNA: TGTGCCAGCAGTTACGGCAGGGGCGGGAATGAAAAACTGTTTTTT. Its translation is CASSYGRGGNEKLFF.

This clonotype showed up just a few times. The chain links TRBV27 to TRBJ2-4; a weak D match, TRBD2 (6 bases). The ends were cut back, 7 bases at V and 9 bases at J, with 16 bases in the middle. CDR1 is MNHEY, CDR2 SMNVEV, per germline (reference sequence). CDR3 length equals 13 residues. DNA for the CDR3: TGTGCCAGCAAGGGATCGGGGGACGGCATTCAGTACTTC. Encoded protein: CASKGSGDGIQYF.

This clonotype has a count of ten or more. Here the CDR3 DNA reads TGTGCCAGCAGTTATAGCGTAGACACCGGGGAGCTGTTTTTT. It specifies CASSYSVDTGELFF. V and J are TRBV6-5 and TRBJ2-2, with D possibly being TRBD2 (5 bases). CDR1 MNHEY and CDR2 SVGAGI come from the germline V gene. The CDR3 totals 14 residues. V shed 3 bases and J shed 3 bases, with 8 bases lying between them.

The table lists this clonotype with many counts. The genes are TRBV5-1 and TRBJ2-7; 7 nucleotides align to TRBD1. Germline CDR1 reads SGHRS; CDR2 reads YFSETQ. CDR3 length equals 13 residues. J was trimmed by 5 bases and V by 5 bases; bases with no gene match: 7. The CDR3 region is CASSSGTVHEQYF. The CDR3 DNA sequence: TGCGCCAGCAGTTCCGGGACAGTCCACGAGCAGTACTTC.

This clonotype was picked up many times. This chain joins TRBV20-1 and TRBJ2-3, with D possibly TRBD2 on 6 matching bases. Looked up from germline, CDR1 is DFQATT and CDR2 is SNEGSKA (reference sequence). The CDR3 contains 15 residues. V was cut by 3 bases and J by 1 base, with 14 bases left in between. The CDR3 region has the DNA TGCAGTGCTAGGGGGCCCGTAGCGGGCACAGATACGCAGTATTTT. Residues: CSARGPVAGTDTQYF.